These 9 T cell receptor beta chains were all obtained from the same sample, sequenced in a study of cytomegalovirus exposure and HLA in healthy donors. Amplification used 60 Vbeta primers and 13 Jbeta primers. Sequenced by immunoSEQ multiplex PCR; TCRdb stores in-frame clones only, minus some. The table records approximately 150,000 clones, roughly 80% of them present only once. The sequenced sample was PBMCs. The receptors originated from a woman aged 40 to 50 in good health and CMV-seronegative.

This sequence joins TRBV5-1 and TRBJ2-1; 10 positions match TRBD2. V was pared by 4 bases and J by 8 bases, with 15 bases of the junction left unmatched. Germline values: CDR1 SGHRS, CDR2 YFSETQ. The CDR3 consists of 17 residues. CDR3 bases: TGCGCCAGCAGCCCACCCACCCTAGCGGGAGCTTACGATGAGCAGTTCTTC. It translates to CASSPPTLAGAYDEQFF.

V gene TRBV6-1 combines with J gene TRBJ1-1, with no clear D. The V gene's germline CDR1 is MNHNS and CDR2 SASEGT. The CDR3 contains 13 residues. Trimming removed 2 bases from V and 0 bases from J, with 4 bases in between. CDR3 amino acids: CASSEYLNTEAFF. CDR3 bases: TGTGCCAGCAGTGAATACTTGAACACTGAAGCTTTCTTT.

V usage is TRBV5-1 and J usage is TRBJ1-2; 9 bases map to TRBD1. Germline CDR1 SGHRS, CDR2 YFSETQ. Trimming cost V 0 bases and J 8 bases; bases outside gene matches: 5. The CDR3 covers 14 residues. The CDR3 region has the DNA TGCGCCAGCAGCTTGGTTTTACAGGGGGCCGGCTACACCTTC. This translates into CASSLVLQGAGYTF.

This clone has a handful of counts. The rearrangement joins TRBV13 to TRBJ1-1, with D hard to call. Trimming cost V 6 bases and J 7 bases, with 9 bases left between them. The CDR3 is 11 residues long. The germline gives CDR1 PRHDT, CDR2 FYEKMQ (reference sequence). CDR3 amino acids: CASRLHSEAFF. The DNA for the CDR3 is TGTGCCAGCAGACTTCACAGTGAAGCTTTCTTT.

In the case of this clone: The junction and the germline gene differ at one end; a read error may be behind it. Other nucleotide sequences in the sample specify the same CDR3. The chain joins TRBV4-2 to TRBJ2-5; D perhaps matches TRBD2 (5 bases). Germline CDR1 LGHNA, CDR2 YNFKEQ. There are 15 residues in the CDR3. In DNA form, the CDR3 reads TGTGCCAGCAGCCAAGAGGGCCGGACTCAAGAAACCCAGTACTTC. It is translated as CASSQEGRTQETQYF.

The chain joins TRBV21-1 to TRBJ2-5; the table assigns TRBD1, which was not confirmed against the DNA. TRBV21-1 is designated a pseudogene. This CDR3 region has 16 residues. In DNA form, the CDR3 reads TGTGCCAGCAGCAACCGGGACAGACTGAATCCGGGGGAGCAGTACTTC. It encodes CASSNRDRLNPGEQYF.

This clone has only a few counts. The gene calls are TRBV6-5 and TRBJ1-1; D gene uncertain. This CDR3 has 13 amino acids. V lost 0 bases and J 5 bases, leaving 7 bases between the germline ends. The V gene's germline CDR1 is MNHEY and CDR2 SVGAGI. This CDR3 is CASSYSPGTEAFF. CDR3 bases: TGTGCCAGCAGTTACTCACCGGGGACTGAAGCTTTCTTT.

This chain uses TRBV4-1 with TRBJ1-4; weak D call: TRBD1 (5 bases). V gave up 0 bases and J gave up 7 bases, with 18 bases separating them. Germline-derived CDR1 and CDR2 are MGHRA and YSYEKL. The CDR3 has 17 amino acids. The CDR3 region is CASSQDMGTGGGEKLFF. CDR3 DNA: TGCGCCAGCAGCCAAGATATGGGGACGGGGGGGGGTGAAAAACTGTTTTTT.

The chain employs TRBV19 and TRBJ2-7, with a weak D call TRBD1 (6 bases). Germline V gives CDR1 LNHDA, CDR2 SQIVND (reference sequence). The CDR3 is 15 amino acids. Between the trimmed V and J ends, which lost 2 bases and 2 bases, there was a span of 13 bases. The CDR3 is CASSIMGAGTYEQYF. The CDR3 nucleotides read TGTGCCAGTAGTATAATGGGGGCAGGGACCTACGAGCAGTACTTC.